This is a list of T cell receptor beta chains from one sample in a study of Ad26.COV2.S vaccination and SARS-CoV-2 variants. Produced via immunoSEQ multiplex PCR; TCRdb's table is partial and in-frame only. The sample lists 7,000 or so clones, roughly 84% occurring once. This specimen consisted of peripheral blood, obtained after recovery from COVID-19. Receptors were obtained from a human donor who had recovered from COVID-19. Each CDR3 is given without its conserved first and last residue. A D gene is named only where the DNA matches it firmly.

v_call | d_call | cdr3_aa
TRBV5-4 | NA | ASSLALRGTEAF
TRBV11-2 | TRBD1 | ASSLGQIPWGSYNSPLH
TRBV6-2/TRBV6-3 | TRBD2 | ASSYHGTSGLYNEQF
TRBV4-3 | TRBD1 | ASSQEQGTSSYEQY
TRBV11-2 | TRBD1 | ASSLGQASTYEQY
TRBV19 | NA | ASARGALATNEKLF
TRBV18 | TRBD1 | ASSLSGQGSTQY
TRBV18 | NA | ASSPQALKSEQF
TRBV21-1 | NA | ASSIRTATYNEQF
TRBV18 | TRBD2 | ASSSSGVQETQY
TRBV2 | TRBD1 | ASILGTAGASYEQY
TRBV28 | NA | ASSSNSADEQF